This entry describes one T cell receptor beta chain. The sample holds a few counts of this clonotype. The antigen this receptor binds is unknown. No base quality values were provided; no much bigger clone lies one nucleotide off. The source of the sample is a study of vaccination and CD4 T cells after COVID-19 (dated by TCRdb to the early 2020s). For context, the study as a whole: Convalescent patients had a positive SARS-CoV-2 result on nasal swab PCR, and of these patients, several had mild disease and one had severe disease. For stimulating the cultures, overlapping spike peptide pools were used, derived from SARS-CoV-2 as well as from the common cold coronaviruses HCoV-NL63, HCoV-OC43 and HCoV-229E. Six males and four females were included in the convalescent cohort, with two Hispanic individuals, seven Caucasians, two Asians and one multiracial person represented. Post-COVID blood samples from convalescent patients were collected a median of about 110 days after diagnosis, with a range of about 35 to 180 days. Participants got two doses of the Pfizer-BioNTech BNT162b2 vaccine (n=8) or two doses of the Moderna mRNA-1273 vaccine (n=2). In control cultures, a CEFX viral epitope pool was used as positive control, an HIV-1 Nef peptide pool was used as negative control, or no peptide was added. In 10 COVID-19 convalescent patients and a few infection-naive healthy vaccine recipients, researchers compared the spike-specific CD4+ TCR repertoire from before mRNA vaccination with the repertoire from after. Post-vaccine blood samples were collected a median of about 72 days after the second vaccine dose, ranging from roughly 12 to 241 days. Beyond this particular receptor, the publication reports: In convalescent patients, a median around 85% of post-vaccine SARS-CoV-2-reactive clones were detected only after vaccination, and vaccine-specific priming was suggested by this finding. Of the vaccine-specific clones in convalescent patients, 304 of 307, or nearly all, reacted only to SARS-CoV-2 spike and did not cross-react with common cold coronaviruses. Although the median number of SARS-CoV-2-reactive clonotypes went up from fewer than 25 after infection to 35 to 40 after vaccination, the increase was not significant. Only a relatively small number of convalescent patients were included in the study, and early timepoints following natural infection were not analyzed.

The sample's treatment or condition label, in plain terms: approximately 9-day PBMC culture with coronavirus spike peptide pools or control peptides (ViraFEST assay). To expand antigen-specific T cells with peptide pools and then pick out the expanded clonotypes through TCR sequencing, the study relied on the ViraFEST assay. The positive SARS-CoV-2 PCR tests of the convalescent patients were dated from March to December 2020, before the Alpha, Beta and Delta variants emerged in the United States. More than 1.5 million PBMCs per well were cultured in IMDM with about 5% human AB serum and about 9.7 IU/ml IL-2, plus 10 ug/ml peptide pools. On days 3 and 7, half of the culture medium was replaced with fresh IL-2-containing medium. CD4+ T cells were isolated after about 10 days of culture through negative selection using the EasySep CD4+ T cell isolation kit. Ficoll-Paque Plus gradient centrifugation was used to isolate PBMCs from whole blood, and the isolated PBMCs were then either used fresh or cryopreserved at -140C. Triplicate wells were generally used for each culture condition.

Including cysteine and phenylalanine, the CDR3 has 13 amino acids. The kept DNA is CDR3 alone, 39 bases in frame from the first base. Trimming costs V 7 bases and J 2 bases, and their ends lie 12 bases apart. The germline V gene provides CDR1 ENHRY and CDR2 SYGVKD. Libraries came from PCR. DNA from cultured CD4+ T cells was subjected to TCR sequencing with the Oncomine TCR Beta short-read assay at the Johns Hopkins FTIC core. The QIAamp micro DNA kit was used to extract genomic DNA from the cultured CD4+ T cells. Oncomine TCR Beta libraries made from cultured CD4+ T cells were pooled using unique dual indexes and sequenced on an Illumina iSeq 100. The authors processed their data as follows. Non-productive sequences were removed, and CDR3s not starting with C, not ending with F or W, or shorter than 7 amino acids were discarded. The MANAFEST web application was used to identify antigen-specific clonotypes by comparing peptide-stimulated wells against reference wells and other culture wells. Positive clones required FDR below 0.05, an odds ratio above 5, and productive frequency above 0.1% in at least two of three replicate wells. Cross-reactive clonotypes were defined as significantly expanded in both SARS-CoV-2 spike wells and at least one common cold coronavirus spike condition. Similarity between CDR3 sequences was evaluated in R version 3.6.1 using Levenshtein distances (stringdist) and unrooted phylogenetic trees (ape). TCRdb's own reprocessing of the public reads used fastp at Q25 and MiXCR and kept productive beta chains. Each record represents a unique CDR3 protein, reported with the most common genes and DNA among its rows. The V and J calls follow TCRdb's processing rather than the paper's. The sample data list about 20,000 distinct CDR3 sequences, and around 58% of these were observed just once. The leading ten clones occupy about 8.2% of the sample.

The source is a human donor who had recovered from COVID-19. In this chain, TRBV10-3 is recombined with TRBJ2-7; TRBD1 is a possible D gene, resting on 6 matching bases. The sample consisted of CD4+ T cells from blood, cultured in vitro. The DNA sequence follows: TGTGCCATCATCAACAGGGCCACCTACGAGCAGTACTTC. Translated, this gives CAIINRATYEQYF.